The rows below give T cell receptor beta chains drawn from one sample of a study of OX40 agonist ivuxolimab in advanced cancers. The protocol was immunoSEQ multiplex PCR, while the TCRdb copy is restricted to in-frame clones and leaves out a portion. The table includes some 86,000 clones, about 86% detected once. This material consisted of CD4+ or CD8+ T cells sorted from blood, taken in a trial of the OX40 agonist ivuxolimab. Receptor source: an adult with an advanced solid tumor such as melanoma, head and neck, liver or kidney cancer. Both conserved end residues are part of each CDR3. The order of the fields is D gene, CDR3 length, V gene, J gene, clone size, CDR3 DNA, CDR3 protein. The D gene is left open where the match is weak. Clone size is not always given. Where it is, it says once, few, many or a class for expanded clones.

NA	14	TRBV4-2	TRBJ2-7	once	TGTGCCAGCAGCCAAGAGGGCTCCCGGAACGAGCAGTACTTC	CASSQEGSRNEQYF
NA	12	TRBV7-2	TRBJ2-7	NA	TGTGCCAGCAGCTTCGGACATTACGAGCAGTACTTC	CASSFGHYEQYF
TRBD1	13	TRBV5-4	TRBJ1-2	NA	TGTGCCAGCAGCCCGTCAGGGGGCCATGGCTACACCTTC	CASSPSGGHGYTF
NA	14	TRBV19	TRBJ1-2	NA	TGTGCCAGTAGTATAAGCGGCAGGGATAAGGGCTACACCTTC	CASSISGRDKGYTF
NA	12	TRBV30	TRBJ2-6	NA	TGTGCCTGGGCGTTTGGGGCCAACGTCCTGACTTTC	CAWAFGANVLTF
TRBD1	14	TRBV10-3	TRBJ1-1	NA	TGTGCCATCAAGGGGACAGGGAAGGACACTGAAGCTTTCTTT	CAIKGTGKDTEAFF
NA	14	TRBV19	TRBJ1-4	NA	TGTGCCAGCCGCGTGGCAGGAATAAATGAAAAACTGTTTTTT	CASRVAGINEKLFF
TRBD2	15	TRBV28	TRBJ2-5	NA	TGTGCCAGCAGTTTAACTAGCGGGATCTCAGGGACCCAGTACTTC	CASSLTSGISGTQYF
TRBD2	14	TRBV29-1	TRBJ2-7	NA	TGCAGCGTCCAATTGGGGGGGTATCCCTACGAGCAGTACTTC	CSVQLGGYPYEQYF
TRBD2	16	TRBV5-4	TRBJ2-3	NA	TGTGCCAGCAGCTTAGTAGCGGGGGGCCTGGGAGATACGCAGTATTTT	CASSLVAGGLGDTQYF
NA	16	TRBV14	TRBJ1-4	NA	TGTGCCAGCAGCCAGCTTGCGAAGGGGGGTAATGAAAAACTGTTTTTT	CASSQLAKGGNEKLFF
NA	14	TRBV7-9	TRBJ1-3	NA	TGTGCCAGCAGCTCCAAGGGGCTTCGAAACACCATATATTTT	CASSSKGLRNTIYF
NA	15	TRBV11-2	TRBJ1-1	NA	TGTGCCAGCAGCCGATTGGGTTCGGTAGGTACTGAAGCTTTCTTT	CASSRLGSVGTEAFF
NA	14	TRBV5-4	TRBJ2-7	NA	TGTGCCAGCAGCTTGACAGCTCTCTCCTACGAGCAGTACTTC	CASSLTALSYEQYF
NA	12	TRBV30	TRBJ2-7	NA	TGTGCCTGGAGTAGAGGGAACTACGAGCAGTACTTC	CAWSRGNYEQYF
TRBD1	13	TRBV6-1	TRBJ1-1	NA	TGTGCCAGCGGGGGACAGACGAACACTGAAGCTTTCTTT	CASGGQTNTEAFF